The 10 T cell receptor beta chains in this list originate from one sample, sequenced in a study of blood T cell repertoires in COVID-19. The table came from immunoSEQ multiplex PCR; TCRdb's copy has only in-frame clones and leaves some out. The sample includes some 97,000 clones, about 77% seen only once; the top ten take over 10%. Sequences were obtained from peripheral blood. These receptor sequences come from a woman between 70 and 85 years old with acute or convalescent COVID-19.

The chain couples TRBV4-2 to TRBJ1-2; the D gene is possibly TRBD1 (5 bases). Germline values: CDR1 LGHNA, CDR2 YNFKEQ. Trimming pared 0 bases from V and 4 bases from J, leaving 12 bases between. The CDR3 contains 15 residues. As DNA, the CDR3 is TGTGCCAGCAGCCAAGAAGCGGGGACCAGCTATGGCTACACCTTC. Translating gives CASSQEAGTSYGYTF.

This rearrangement joins TRBV6-5 to TRBJ1-5, with 12 bases that match TRBD1. Germline CDR1 is MNHEY and CDR2 is SVGAGI. There are 15 residues in the CDR3. Germline trimming cut 6 bases from V and 10 bases from J; bases unmatched to any gene: 10. CDR3 sequence reads: CASRKKGTGGFPQHF. The CDR3 DNA is TGTGCCAGCAGGAAAAAAGGGACAGGGGGCTTTCCCCAGCATTTT.

This clone appeared a few times. V and J are TRBV19 and TRBJ1-5; D is possibly TRBD1 (5 bases). The CDR3 length is 18 residues. Germline V gives CDR1 LNHDA, CDR2 SQIVND (reference sequence). V lost 4 bases and J 4 bases, leaving 23 bases between the germline ends. For the CDR3, the DNA is TGTGCCAGTAGTACCCTCCCCAGGCCCGACAGTTCGAATCAGCCCCAGCATTTT. This translates into CASSTLPRPDSSNQPQHF.

This chain links TRBV7-3 with TRBJ2-5; perhaps TRBD2 as D (5 bases). The CDR3 is 15 residues long. Germline V gene sequence: CDR1 SGHTA, CDR2 FQGTGA. Deletions cut 2 bases from V and 4 bases from J, with 14 bases between. The CDR3: CASSLGGERGETQYF. The CDR3 DNA sequence: TGTGCCAGCAGCTTAGGTGGGGAGAGAGGAGAGACCCAGTACTTC.

In its sample, this clone was seen once. The chain employs TRBV5-1 and TRBJ1-1; 8 bases match TRBD1. Per germline, CDR1 SGHRS and CDR2 YFSETQ. This CDR3 has 14 residues. V shed 0 bases, J shed 5 bases, and the junction held 3 bases outside the gene matches. CDR3 protein: CASSLVQGGTEAFF. CDR3 in DNA: TGCGCCAGCAGCTTGGTACAGGGGGGAACTGAAGCTTTCTTT.

The V gene is TRBV6-6, the J gene TRBJ2-1; the D is unclear. The germline V gene encodes CDR1 MNHNY and CDR2 SVGAGI (reference sequence). This CDR3 has 12 residues. V was trimmed by 7 bases and J by 5 bases, leaving 9 bases between them. DNA for the CDR3: TGTGCCAGCACCGCTACTAACAATGAGCAGTTCTTC. Protein: CASTATNNEQFF.

This sequence joins TRBV5-4 and TRBJ2-3; D is unresolved. The V gene lost 0 bases and the J gene lost 4 bases, with 12 bases spanning the gap. CDR3 length: 15 amino acids. Germline CDR1 SGHNT, CDR2 YYREEE (reference sequence). CDR3 sequence reads: CASSLVEFHSDTQYF. The CDR3 DNA is TGTGCCAGCAGCTTGGTCGAGTTCCATTCAGATACGCAGTATTTT.

The gene calls are TRBV11-1 and TRBJ2-5, with D unclear. Trimming shortened V by 2 bases and J by 4 bases, and 2 bases separated the two germline ends. The CDR3 is 11 residues long. Germline lookup yields CDR1 SGHAT and CDR2 FQDESV (reference sequence). In nucleotides, the CDR3 is TGTGCCAGCAGCTTACGAGAGACCCAGTACTTC. Translating it yields CASSLRETQYF.

This chain links TRBV27 with TRBJ1-5; D is unclear. Germline V CDR1 and CDR2: MNHEY, SMNVEV (reference sequence). There are 15 residues in the CDR3. V was pared by 4 bases and J by 2 bases, with 12 bases between. This chain's CDR3 is CASSSGVAGNQPQHF. The CDR3 DNA reads as TGTGCCAGCAGTTCCGGGGTCGCCGGCAATCAGCCCCAGCATTTT.

This clone showed up just a few times. This chain connects TRBV24-1 to TRBJ1-2; D may be TRBD1 (5 bases). V was cut by 4 bases and J by 6 bases, with 17 bases left in between. This CDR3 is built from 15 residues. In germline, CDR1 is KGHDR, CDR2 SFDVKD. This CDR3 is CATSDSTDNPHGYTF. CDR3 sequence (DNA): TGTGCCACCAGTGACTCGACAGATAACCCTCATGGCTACACCTTC.